This T cell receptor beta chain appears in the sequencing data of a study of OX40 agonist ivuxolimab in advanced cancers. Measured with immunoSEQ multiplex PCR; TCRdb has only the in-frame clones, and not every one. The table lists about 74,000 clones, about 83% of them singletons. Germline V lookup: CDR1 SGHNT, CDR2 YYREEE (reference sequence). V shed 0 bases, J shed 6 bases, and the junction held 1 base outside the gene matches. This CDR3 has 14 residues. Sequencing used CD4+ or CD8+ T cells sorted from blood, obtained in a trial of the OX40 agonist ivuxolimab. This TCR was sampled from an adult with an advanced solid tumor such as melanoma, head and neck, liver or kidney cancer. The rearrangement joins TRBV5-4 to TRBJ2-1; 9 nucleotides agree with TRBD2. CDR3 nucleotides: TGTGCCAGCAGCTTGGGGCGGGGGGGCAATGAGCAGTTCTTC. Amino acids: CASSLGRGGNEQFF.